This TCR beta chain was sequenced during a study of early T cells in non-severe SARS-CoV-2 infection. On the study more broadly: Unsorted whole blood bulk RNA was sequenced, with unpaired chains.

Trimming removed 1 base at V and 4 bases at J, with 7 bases between. There are 13 residues in the CDR3. Germline loops: CDR1 LGHDT, CDR2 YNNKEL (reference sequence). TCRdb independently ran MiXCR on the 5' RACE reads; one entry per CDR3 protein. The sample yields 83,000 or so distinct CDR3 sequences, over 9.5% seen once. The TCR sequence derives from an adult who was a healthcare worker with PCR-confirmed SARS-CoV-2 infection or an uninfected control (not recorded which). The sample here was whole blood, taken at baseline. The chain couples TRBV3-1 to TRBJ2-5; D not resolved. CDR3 amino acids: CASSQATAETQYF. In DNA form, the CDR3 reads TGTGCCAGCAGCCAAGCGACCGCAGAGACCCAGTACTTC.